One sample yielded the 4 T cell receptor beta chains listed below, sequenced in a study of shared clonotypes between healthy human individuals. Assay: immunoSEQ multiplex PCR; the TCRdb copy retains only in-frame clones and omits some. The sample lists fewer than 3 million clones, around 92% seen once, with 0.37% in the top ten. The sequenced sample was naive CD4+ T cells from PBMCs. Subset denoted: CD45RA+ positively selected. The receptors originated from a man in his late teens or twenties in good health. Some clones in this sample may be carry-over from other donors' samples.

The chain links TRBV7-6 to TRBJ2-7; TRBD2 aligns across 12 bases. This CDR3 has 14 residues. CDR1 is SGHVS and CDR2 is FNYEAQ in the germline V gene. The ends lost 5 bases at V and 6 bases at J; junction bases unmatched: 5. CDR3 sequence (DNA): TGTGCCAGCAGCCCTACTAGCGGGAGGATCGAGCAGTACTTC. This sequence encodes CASSPTSGRIEQYF.

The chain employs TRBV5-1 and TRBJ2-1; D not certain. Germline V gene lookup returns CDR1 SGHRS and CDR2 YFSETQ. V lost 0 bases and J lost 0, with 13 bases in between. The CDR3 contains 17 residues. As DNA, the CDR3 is TGCGCCAGCAGCTTGGGTTCTACGGTGAGCTCCTACAATGAGCAGTTCTTC. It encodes CASSLGSTVSSYNEQFF.

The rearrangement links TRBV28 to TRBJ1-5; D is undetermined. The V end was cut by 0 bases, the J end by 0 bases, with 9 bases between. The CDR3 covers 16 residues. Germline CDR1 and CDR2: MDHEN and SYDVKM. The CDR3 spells CASSLWTYYSNQPQHF. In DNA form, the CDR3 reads TGTGCCAGCAGTTTATGGACTTATTATAGCAATCAGCCCCAGCATTTT.

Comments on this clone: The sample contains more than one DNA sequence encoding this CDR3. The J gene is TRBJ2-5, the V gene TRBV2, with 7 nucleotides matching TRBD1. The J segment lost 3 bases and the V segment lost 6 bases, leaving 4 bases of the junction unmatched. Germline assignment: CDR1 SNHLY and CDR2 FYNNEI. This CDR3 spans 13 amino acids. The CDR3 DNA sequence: TGTGCCAGCAGCTACGACAGGGAAGAGACCCAGTACTTC. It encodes CASSYDREETQYF. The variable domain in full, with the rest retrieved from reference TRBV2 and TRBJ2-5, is EPEVTQTPSHQVTQMGQEVILRCVPISNHLYFYWYRQILGQKVEFLVSFYNNEISEKSEIFDDQFSVERPDGSNFTLKIRSTKLEDSAMYFCASSYDREETQYFGPGTRLLVL.